This passage covers 27 T cell receptor beta chains from one sample sequenced in a study of cytomegalovirus exposure and HLA in healthy donors. PCR was performed using 60 Vbeta and 13 Jbeta primers. TCRdb keeps only in-frame clones here, not all; method: immunoSEQ multiplex PCR. This table holds more than 85,000 clones. What was sequenced was PBMCs. Every receptor here comes from a girl aged 10 to 17 in good health and CMV-seropositive.

J is TRBJ1-2 and V is TRBV28, with 8 bases identical to TRBD1. This CDR3 has 14 residues. Unmatched junction bases numbered 11, after V lost 10 bases and J lost 4 bases. Germline loops: CDR1 MDHEN, CDR2 SYDVKM. In nucleotides, the CDR3 is TGTGCCACCTCACCGCCGGGGACAGGCTATGGCTACACCTTC. The encoded protein is CATSPPGTGYGYTF.

The V and J genes are TRBV10-3 and TRBJ2-1, with 9 bases matching TRBD2. This CDR3 has 14 residues. The V gene end was trimmed by 6 bases and the J gene end by 3 bases; junction bases not matched to a gene: 3. Germline loops: CDR1 ENHRY, CDR2 SYGVKD. The CDR3 bases are TGTGCCATCAGGGTAGCGGGGGACTACAATGAGCAGTTCTTC. Protein sequence: CAIRVAGDYNEQFF.

This chain joins TRBV9 and TRBJ1-2; tentatively, D is TRBD1 (5 bases). The CDR3 covers 16 residues. Germline loops: CDR1 SGDLS, CDR2 YYNGEE. The ends were cut back, 0 bases at V and 3 bases at J, with 15 bases in the middle. The CDR3 bases are TGTGCCAGCAGCGTAGCCCTGGGCGGGGCGGACTATGGCTACACCTTC. It codes for CASSVALGGADYGYTF.

The CDR3 region has the DNA TGTGCCAGCAGCCAGGAGGGGTCGGTAGAGACCCAGTACTTC. Its protein is CASSQEGSVETQYF. The rearrangement links TRBV4-2 to TRBJ2-5; tentatively, D is TRBD2 (6 bases). CDR3 length: 14 residues. CDR1 and CDR2 from the germline V gene are LGHNA and YNFKEQ. Trimming shortened V by 3 bases and J by 4 bases, and 12 bases separated the two germline ends.

With regard to this clone: The sample holds other DNA sequences that translate to the same CDR3. The DNA for the CDR3 is TGCGCCAGCAGCTTGGCGGGGGACACAGATACGCAGTATTTT. Translating it yields CASSLAGDTDTQYF. The chain employs TRBV5-1 and TRBJ2-3; TRBD2 might be the D (6 bases). CDR1 is SGHRS and CDR2 is YFSETQ in the germline V gene. V was trimmed by 0 bases and J by 2 bases, leaving 7 bases between them. This CDR3 contains 14 residues.

The chain links TRBV12-5 to TRBJ2-7; 10 bases agree with TRBD1. This CDR3 is 15 amino acids long. Per germline, CDR1 LGHNT and CDR2 FRNRAP. J gave up 1 base and V 3 bases, and 3 bases lay outside the gene matches. The CDR3 sequence: CASGFGQGVSYEQYF. The CDR3 DNA is TGTGCTAGTGGTTTTGGACAGGGGGTATCCTACGAGCAGTACTTC.

In nucleotides, the CDR3 is TGTGCCAGCAGTCTGCCCCTGAGCTCCTATAATTCACCCCTCCACTTT. Translating it yields CASSLPLSSYNSPLHF. The chain uses TRBV28 and TRBJ1-6, with D unresolved. The CDR3 is 16 amino acids. CDR1 MDHEN and CDR2 SYDVKM come from the germline V gene. V dropped 5 bases and J dropped 0 bases, with 11 bases sitting between them.

The chain carries TRBV9 and TRBJ1-5; D perhaps matches TRBD1 (5 bases). The CDR3 totals 14 residues. Germline-derived CDR1 and CDR2 are SGDLS and YYNGEE. The germline V and J ends were trimmed by 0 bases and 3 bases, with 7 bases remaining between them. CDR3 sequence (DNA): TGTGCCAGCAGCGTAGGCAGGGACAATCAGCCCCAGCATTTT. Translated, it gives CASSVGRDNQPQHF. The full variable domain, in which reference TRBV9 and TRBJ1-5 provide the parts outside the CDR3, is DSGVTQTPKHLITATGQRVTLRCSPRSGDLSVYWYQQSLDQGLQFLIQYYNGEERAKGNILERFSAQQFPDLHSELNLSSLELGDSALYFCASSVGRDNQPQHFGDGTRLSIL.

This chain links TRBV7-8 with TRBJ1-6; weak D call: TRBD1 (6 bases). Germline V gene data show CDR1 as SGHVS and CDR2 as FQNEAQ. V was trimmed by 3 bases and J by 6 bases, leaving 12 bases between them. The CDR3 runs to 15 residues. CDR3 residues: CASSLTGGSNSPLHF. CDR3 coding DNA: TGTGCCAGCAGCTTGACTGGGGGCTCTAATTCACCCCTCCACTTT. The full variable domain, with the rest looked up from reference TRBV7-8 and TRBJ1-6, is GAGVSQSPRYKVAKRGQDVALRCDPISGHVSLFWYQQALGQGPEFLTYFQNEAQLDKSGLPSDRFFAERPEGSVSTLKIQRTQQEDSAVYLCASSLTGGSNSPLHFGNGTRLTVT.

The genes are TRBV11-2 and TRBJ2-3; possibly TRBD1 for D (6 bases). V lost 5 bases to trimming and J lost 2 bases, with 14 bases between them. The CDR3 runs to 15 residues. The V gene's germline CDR1 is SGHAT and CDR2 FQNNGV. The DNA for the CDR3 is TGTGCCAGCAGCATGACAGGTAGCTTCACAGATACGCAGTATTTT. Its translation is CASSMTGSFTDTQYF. Using reference TRBV11-2 and TRBJ2-3 for the parts outside the CDR3, the full variable domain is EAGVAQSPRYKIIEKRQSVAFWCNPISGHATLYWYQQILGQGPKLLIQFQNNGVVDDSQLPKDRFSAERLKGVDSTLKIQPAKLEDSAVYLCASSMTGSFTDTQYFGPGTRLTVL.

The V and J genes are TRBV5-1 and TRBJ1-2; 7 bases fit TRBD1. The length of the CDR3 is 14 residues. From germline, CDR1 is SGHRS and CDR2 YFSETQ. The trim removed 3 bases at V and 4 bases at J, leaving 6 bases unmatched. CDR3 sequence (DNA): TGCGCCAGCAGCTCTACAGGGGAATCCTATGGCTACACCTTC. Encoded protein: CASSSTGESYGYTF.

The V and J genes are TRBV19 and TRBJ2-6; weak D call: TRBD1 (6 bases). This CDR3 spans 16 amino acids. CDR1 is LNHDA and CDR2 is SQIVND in the germline V gene (reference sequence). V gave up 0 bases and J gave up 4 bases, with 10 bases separating them. The CDR3 region has the DNA TGTGCCAGTAGTATAGACGGGACAATAGGGGCCAACGTCCTGACTTTC. Residues: CASSIDGTIGANVLTF.

The V and J genes are TRBV7-9 and TRBJ1-5, with D hard to call. The CDR3 extends over 12 amino acids. V was shortened by 5 bases and J by 3 bases, with 5 bases between the two germline ends. Germline V lookup: CDR1 SEHNR, CDR2 FQNEAQ (reference sequence). CDR3 nucleotide sequence: TGTGCCAGCAGCCGCGACAATCAGCCCCAGCATTTT. The encoded protein is CASSRDNQPQHF.

V usage is TRBV7-6 and J usage is TRBJ2-2; a possible D gene is TRBD1 (6 bases). The germline CDR1 and CDR2 sequences are SGHVS and FNYEAQ. This CDR3 has 16 amino acids. The V end lost 5 bases, the J end lost 5 bases, and 18 bases lay between the germline ends. Written as DNA, the CDR3 is TGTGCCAGCAGCCAGGGGCTCGAGACAGCAACCGGGGAGCTGTTTTTT. This gives the protein CASSQGLETATGELFF.

The V gene is TRBV6-1, the J gene TRBJ2-1; 7 nucleotides match TRBD2. After removal of 5 bases from V and 2 bases from J, the junction contained 3 bases not matched to a gene. The V gene's germline CDR1 is MNHNS and CDR2 SASEGT. This CDR3 contains 14 residues. The CDR3 nucleotides are TGTGCCAGCAGTCGGACTAGGACCTACAATGAGCAGTTCTTC. Its translation: CASSRTRTYNEQFF.

The chain is built from TRBV5-1 and TRBJ1-1, with D maybe TRBD1 (5 bases). Trimming removed 6 bases from V and 0 bases from J, with 12 bases in between. CDR1 and CDR2 from the germline V gene are SGHRS and YFSETQ. CDR3 length equals 14 residues. The CDR3 protein is CASTLAGMNTEAFF. The CDR3 DNA sequence: TGCGCCAGCACCCTGGCAGGGATGAACACTGAAGCTTTCTTT. The full variable domain, with the rest looked up from reference TRBV5-1 and TRBJ1-1, is KAGVTQTPRYLIKTRGQQVTLSCSPISGHRSVSWYQQTPGQGLQFLFEYFSETQRNKGNFPGRFSGRQFSNSRSEMNVSTLELGDSALYLCASTLAGMNTEAFFGQGTRLTVV.

The chain carries TRBV5-3 and TRBJ1-4; D is perhaps TRBD1 (6 bases). TRBV5-3 has ORF status, its function being uncertain. The V end was cut by 4 bases, the J end by 8 bases, with 15 bases between. The CDR3 length is 14 residues. The CDR3 bases are TGTGCCAGAAGCCCCTACAGGGTTTCGGAAAAACTGTTTTTT. Protein sequence: CARSPYRVSEKLFF.

V is TRBV4-3 and J is TRBJ2-7; D is possibly TRBD2 (5 bases). The CDR3 totals 14 residues. The V end lost 0 bases, the J end lost 3 bases, and 9 bases lay between the germline ends. CDR1 and CDR2 from the germline V gene are LGHNA and YSLEER. DNA of the CDR3: TGCGCCAGCAGCCAAGATCAGGCGGGCTACGAGCAGTACTTC. Its translation: CASSQDQAGYEQYF.

This chain connects TRBV14 to TRBJ1-2; D remains ambiguous. The V gene lost 0 bases and the J gene lost 4 bases, with 6 bases spanning the gap. In germline, CDR1 is SGHDN, CDR2 FVKESK. CDR3 length: 13 amino acids. The CDR3 bases are TGTGCCAGCAGCCAAGACAGTCTCTATGGCTACACCTTC. Translated: CASSQDSLYGYTF. Filled out from reference TRBV14 and TRBJ1-2, the complete variable domain reads EAGVTQFPSHSVIEKGQTVTLRCDPISGHDNLYWYRRVMGKEIKFLLHFVKESKQDESGMPNNRFLAERTGGTYSTLKVQPAELEDSGVYFCASSQDSLYGYTFGSGTRLTVV.

The J gene is TRBJ2-5, the V gene TRBV4-1; tentative D call: TRBD2 (5 bases). Germline lookup yields CDR1 MGHRA and CDR2 YSYEKL. This CDR3 is built from 16 residues. With 3 bases removed from V and 5 bases from J, the gap between germline ends came to 19 bases. The CDR3: CASSQPVPQRRETQYF. CDR3 bases: TGCGCCAGCAGCCAGCCCGTCCCCCAGCGGAGGGAGACCCAGTACTTC.

The V gene is TRBV19, the J gene TRBJ1-5, with 11 bases lining up with TRBD1. The CDR3 loop spans 15 amino acids. With V trimmed by 11 bases and J by 5 bases, 11 bases remained unmatched. CDR1 and CDR2 (germline): LNHDA, SQIVND (reference sequence). In DNA form, the CDR3 reads TGTGCCTCATCCCCCGGGACAGGGGGGCATCAGCCCCAGCATTTT. Protein product: CASSPGTGGHQPQHF.

The chain couples TRBV5-6 to TRBJ2-3; TRBD2 agrees at 8 bases. From germline, CDR1 is SGHDT and CDR2 YYEEEE. The CDR3 contains 14 residues. With V trimmed by 5 bases and J by 1 base, 3 bases remained unmatched. The CDR3 sequence: CASRLRGGTDTQYF. The CDR3 bases are TGTGCCAGCAGGTTGCGGGGGGGCACAGATACGCAGTATTTT. Full variable domain (outside the CDR3, taken from reference TRBV5-6 and TRBJ2-3): DAGVTQSPTHLIKTRGQQVTLRCSPKSGHDTVSWYQQALGQGPQFIFQYYEEEERQRGNFPDRFSGHQFPNYSSELNVNALLLGDSALYLCASRLRGGTDTQYFGPGTRLTVL.

The chain links TRBV4-2 to TRBJ1-6, with 10 bases lining up with TRBD1. Germline trimming cut 4 bases from V and 9 bases from J; bases unmatched to any gene: 6. The CDR3 consists of 15 residues. CDR1 and CDR2 (germline): LGHNA, YNFKEQ. The CDR3 region is CASSLGTGDSSPLHF. DNA of the CDR3: TGTGCCAGCAGCCTCGGGACAGGGGATAGTTCACCCCTCCACTTT.

The chain couples TRBV6-5 to TRBJ2-2; D is perhaps TRBD1 (6 bases). V gave up 8 bases and J gave up 4 bases, with 17 bases separating them. The germline gives CDR1 MNHEY, CDR2 SVGAGI. This CDR3 contains 15 residues. DNA of the CDR3: TGTGCCAGCCGTTGGTCGACAGGAACCACCGGGGAGCTGTTTTTT. Translated: CASRWSTGTTGELFF.

As DNA, the CDR3 is TGTGCCAGTAGTTGGGGCAGCGCCTACGAGCAGTACTTC. As protein: CASSWGSAYEQYF. The rearrangement joins TRBV19 to TRBJ2-7; D is perhaps TRBD1 (5 bases). From germline, CDR1 is LNHDA and CDR2 SQIVND (reference sequence). V shed 5 bases and J shed 2 bases, with 10 bases lying between them. There are 13 residues in the CDR3.

The gene calls are TRBV19 and TRBJ1-1; tentative D call: TRBD1 (6 bases). Trimming cost V 7 bases and J 1 base, with 19 bases left between them. Germline loops: CDR1 LNHDA, CDR2 SQIVND (reference sequence). This CDR3 contains 16 residues. DNA for the CDR3: TGTGCCAGTACTGAACCGGGCAGGGGCCGGAACACTGAAGCTTTCTTT. Protein: CASTEPGRGRNTEAFF. The full variable domain, in which reference TRBV19 and TRBJ1-1 provide the parts outside the CDR3, is DGGITQSPKYLFRKEGQNVTLSCEQNLNHDAMYWYRQDPGQGLRLIYYSQIVNDFQKGDIAEGYSVSREKKESFPLTVTSAQKNPTAFYLCASTEPGRGRNTEAFFGQGTRLTVV.

J is TRBJ1-5 and V is TRBV28, with D possibly being TRBD1 (6 bases). The CDR3 is 16 residues long. In germline, CDR1 is MDHEN, CDR2 SYDVKM. Trimming left V 6 bases short and J 4 bases short, with 19 bases between. The CDR3 is CASSATRTGYNQPQHF. CDR3 DNA: TGTGCCAGCAGCGCTACGCGAACAGGGTATAATCAGCCCCAGCATTTT.